The T cell receptor (beta chain) described here comes from a study of cytomegalovirus exposure and HLA in healthy donors. Regarding the study as a whole: A prior analysis recorded that most TCR beta V segments were productive about 87% or about 30% of the time. From TCR beta sequences, most subjects' HLA-A and HLA-B alleles were reportedly predicted accurately.

Concerning this clone itself: The antigen is undetermined.

Germline V gene sequence: CDR1 MNHNY, CDR2 SVGAGI (reference sequence). CDR3 length equals 13 residues. The V and J ends lost 6 bases and 4 bases respectively, with 11 bases between them. It was with 60 Vbeta and 13 Jbeta primers that the PCR ran. Using immunoSEQ multiplex PCR, the repertoire was profiled, and TCRdb retains in-frame clones only, with some absent. The data hold 150,000 to 200,000 clones, with over 75% observed a single time. This TCR was sampled from a man aged 55 to 70 in good health and CMV-seronegative. The J gene is TRBJ2-3, the V gene TRBV6-6; no firm D call. The sequenced material came from PBMCs. For the CDR3, the DNA is TGTGCCAGCAGCCCGGCTAGAGCAGATACGCAGTATTTT. Translating it yields CASSPARADTQYF.